This is a list of T cell receptor beta chains from one sample in a study of beta chain features in type 1 diabetes. The repertoire was sequenced with immunoSEQ multiplex PCR; TCRdb's copy has only in-frame clones and lacks some. The table has more than 250,000 clones, around 21% seen once. Sample: naive CD4+ T cells from blood. All receptors come from a woman in her thirties or forties with type 1 diabetes. Each CDR3 is given with its conserved first and last residue. The D gene is left open where the match is weak. Expanded clones get a size class; other rows say once, few or many, or leave the size out.

V gene	clone size	D gene	J gene	CDR3 DNA	CDR3 protein
TRBV6-5	.	TRBD2	TRBJ2-1	TGTGCCAGCAGTTACGCTAGCGGGGGGCCCAATGAGCAGTTCTTC	CASSYASGGPNEQFF
TRBV14	few	.	TRBJ2-3	TGTGCCAGCAGCCAAAAGCGGAGCACAGATACGCAGTATTTT	CASSQKRSTDTQYF
TRBV7-9	few	TRBD1	TRBJ2-5	TGTGCCAGCAGCCTAACGGGGACAGACTGGGAGACCCAGTACTTC	CASSLTGTDWETQYF
TRBV29-1	few	TRBD1	TRBJ2-7	TGCACCGTCTGGGACAGGGGGCGCGAGCAGTACTTC	CTVWDRGREQYF
TRBV7-2	.	TRBD1	TRBJ1-3	TGTGCCAGCAGCTTTGGGACAGGGAGAGGAAACACCATATATTTT	CASSFGTGRGNTIYF
TRBV30	few	TRBD1	TRBJ1-5	TGTGCCTGGACGACAGGGTCGGGGCAGCCCCAGCATTTT	CAWTTGSGQPQHF
TRBV10-3	.	TRBD1	TRBJ2-2	TGTGCCATCAGTGAGTCGGACAGGGCCACCGGGGAGCTGTTTTTT	CAISESDRATGELFF
TRBV4-3	few	.	TRBJ2-1	TGCGCCAGCAGCCAAGCTACAGGACATTTAGACAATGAGCAGTTCTTC	CASSQATGHLDNEQFF
TRBV18	.	.	TRBJ1-1	TGTGCCAGCTCACCGGACAGAACTGAAGCTTTCTTT	CASSPDRTEAFF
TRBV2	.	TRBD2	TRBJ2-1	TGTGCCAGCAGAGGGACTAGCGGGAAGATTGAGCAGTTCTTC	CASRGTSGKIEQFF
TRBV7-2	.	.	TRBJ2-3	TGTGCCAGCAGCCCTAGCCCCGCAGATACGCAGTATTTT	CASSPSPADTQYF
TRBV11-2	few	.	TRBJ1-4	TGTGCCAGCAGCCCCAACAGGGCGGAAAAACTGTTTTTT	CASSPNRAEKLFF